The next 7 T cell receptor beta chains were all read from a single sample in a study of metastatic and nonmetastatic thyroid tumors. MiXCR reprocessed the PCR reads for TCRdb. The data hold 35,000 to 50,000 clones, with about 13% observed a single time. Patients underwent thyroid surgery, and none had received any treatment before it. Input material: blood. The origin of the receptors is a female donor with papillary thyroid cancer or a benign thyroid nodule (not recorded which). Some clones in this sample may be carry-over from other donors' samples.

This clone was counted ten times or more. A much larger clone is a single base away; this may be a read error. This likely comes from a read error, as the CDR3 has no conserved phenylalanine or tryptophan at its end. The gene calls are TRBV19 and TRBJ1-1; D is uncertain. Trimming removed 3 bases at V and 5 bases at J, with 4 bases between. The CDR3 has 11 amino acids. The germline CDR1 and CDR2 sequences are LNHDA and SQIVND (reference sequence). The CDR3 DNA follows: TGTGCCAGTAGTATGGTAACTGAAGCTTTCCTT. It translates to CASSMVTEAFL.

This clone has ten or more counts. The V and J genes are TRBV15 and TRBJ1-1; D gene unclear. Germline V gene lookup returns CDR1 LNHNV and CDR2 YYDKDF (reference sequence). V was pared by 5 bases and J by 4 bases, with 11 bases between. The length of the CDR3 is 13 residues. The CDR3 region has the DNA TGTGCCACCAGCCAACCCCGGGGCACTGAAGCTTTCTTT. Translation: CATSQPRGTEAFF.

This clone showed up many times. This chain uses TRBV20-1 with TRBJ1-3, with TRBD1 as a possible D gene (5 bases). V was cut by 6 bases and J by 0 bases, with 18 bases left in between. Germline lookup yields CDR1 DFQATT and CDR2 SNEGSKA (reference sequence). The CDR3 is 16 residues long. The CDR3 nucleotides read TGCAGTGCCCAAGAAAGGGGACTCCACTCTGGAAACACCATATATTTT. It is translated as CSAQERGLHSGNTIYF.

In this sample, this clone turned up many times. V gene TRBV11-2 combines with J gene TRBJ2-2; D is ambiguous. The germline V gene encodes CDR1 SGHAT and CDR2 FQNNGV. V was trimmed by 4 bases and J by 8 bases, leaving 11 bases between them. This CDR3 comprises 13 residues. CDR3 coding DNA: TGTGCCAGCAGCTCCGGAATGACTGGGGAGCTGTTTTTT. Translated, it gives CASSSGMTGELFF. Full variable domain (rest looked up from reference TRBV11-2 and TRBJ2-2): EAGVAQSPRYKIIEKRQSVAFWCNPISGHATLYWYQQILGQGPKLLIQFQNNGVVDDSQLPKDRFSAERLKGVDSTLKIQPAKLEDSAVYLCASSSGMTGELFFGEGSRLTVL.

About this clone itself: Being one base from a much bigger clone, this may be a read error. The chain has TRBV4-1 and TRBJ2-1; D call uncertain. CDR3 length equals 15 residues. V was pared by 3 bases and J by 6 bases, with 15 bases between. CDR1 is MGHRA, CDR2 YSYEKL, per germline. The DNA of the CDR3 is TGCGCCAGCAGCCAGTCTCGGACGGTGATCAATGAGCAGTTCTTC. It codes for CASSQSRTVINEQFF.

This clone has ten or more counts. V is TRBV7-2 and J is TRBJ2-7; TRBD1 or TRBD2 may be the D gene (6 bases each). The CDR3 runs to 15 residues. Per the germline V gene, CDR1 is SGHTA and CDR2 is FQGNSA. The germline V and J ends were trimmed by 1 base and 7 bases, with 17 bases remaining between them. The CDR3 region is CASSLVTGPGREQYF. CDR3 in DNA: TGTGCCAGCAGCTTAGTAACAGGGCCGGGGAGGGAGCAGTACTTC.

This clone was recorded many times. The chain has TRBV20-1 and TRBJ2-3; D is perhaps TRBD1 (5 bases). Trimming stripped 8 bases from V and 2 bases from J, with 14 bases between. Germline CDR1 and CDR2: DFQATT and SNEGSKA (reference sequence). The CDR3 runs to 13 residues. CDR3 in amino acids: CSTTKGNTDTQYF. Here the CDR3 DNA reads TGCAGTACCACAAAGGGGAACACAGATACGCAGTATTTT.